This T cell receptor beta chain is drawn from a study of T-cell memory formation after mild COVID-19. Germline lookup yields CDR1 SNHLY and CDR2 FYNNEI. The CDR3 spans 11 residues. The V end lost 2 bases, the J end lost 7 bases, and 2 bases lay between the germline ends. TCRdb called the 5' RACE reads again in MiXCR, with one record for every CDR3 protein. Of about 410,000 distinct CDR3 sequences listed, 23% were seen once; the top ten hold about an eighth. This clonotype was seen a handful of times. The sequence was obtained from an adult woman who had mild COVID-19 (a few samples of this study predate the infection). Cell type and time point are not known. The rearrangement links TRBV2 to TRBJ2-2; D remains unclear. Input material: PBMCs or a T cell subset sorted from them (not recorded which). The CDR3 bases are TGTGCCAGCAGTGAATTCGGGGAGCTGTTTTTT. Encoded protein: CASSEFGELFF.